This T cell receptor beta chain was captured in a study of blood T cells in healthy people across ages. Study observations and caveats: Age showed a roughly linear inverse relationship with TCR beta diversity per million T cells.

J gave up 10 bases and V 0 bases, and 3 bases lay outside the gene matches. This CDR3 contains 13 residues. CDR1 and CDR2 from the germline V gene are MGHRA and YSYEKL. This clonotype showed up many times. Antigen: not known. For the second PCR, which ran for roughly 7 to 11 cycles, a sample-barcoded 5' primer and a J-beta primer mix were used. MiXCR, run by TCRdb on the 5' RACE reads, gives a single entry per CDR3 protein. The data show roughly 1.7 million distinct CDR3 sequences, 34% seen once. The sequence derives from a woman in her twenties or thirties in good health. This chain joins TRBV4-1 and TRBJ2-1; 7 bases map to TRBD2. Sequences were obtained from blood. CDR3 in DNA: TGCGCCAGCAGCCAAGATCCCGGGGGGGAGCAGTTCTTC. Amino acid sequence: CASSQDPGGEQFF.